The rows below give T cell receptor beta chains drawn from one sample of a study of shared clonotypes between healthy human individuals. Method: immunoSEQ multiplex PCR; TCRdb's copy keeps in-frame clones and lacks some. In the table there are about 1 million clones, about 76% of which are singletons. Sequenced input: memory CD4+ T cells sorted from blood. The receptors originated from a man aged 18 to 30 in good health. Each CDR3 is given with its conserved first and last residue.

V	CDR3
TRBV29-1	CSVYNRRGLGTGELFF
TRBV12-5	CASGFLGESGYTGELFF
TRBV6-5	CASSFGTGNTEAFF
TRBV4-1	CASSQIGPNSEEYF
TRBV5-1	CASSYDSSGANVLTF
TRBV7-2	CASSLVGTSGTTDTQYF
TRBV7-8	CASSNPPGLGAGREQFF
TRBV18	CASSPTTAPGDYGYTF
TRBV29-1	CSVDGAAFREQFF
TRBV29-1	CSVTTENGYTF
TRBV2	CASRGRVSNQPQHF
TRBV10-3	CAIASGPGSETQYF
TRBV6-1	CASSELGGTGGMAQHF
TRBV7-2	CASSVDRGEKLFF
TRBV7-2	CASSQNSGSGEQFF
TRBV6-1	CASSEQAGYQPQHF
TRBV19	CASSLTGWYEQYF
TRBV10-3	CAISERQDYNEQFF
TRBV27	CASSLRQGGSNSPLHF
TRBV7-9	CASSLVLGTSYFNEQFF
TRBV5-1	CASSLDAGETQYF
TRBV30	CAWSAGTGLPGELFF
TRBV7-2	CASSSSLTDTQYF
TRBV9	CASNLDDYNEQFF
TRBV30	CAWTLGANTEAFF
TRBV28	CASSLDASPERGYGYTF
TRBV6-6	CASRAELNTGELFF
TRBV11-3	CASSSRGRTSIDNEQFF
TRBV19	CASSSQGGSSYEQYF
TRBV7-9	CASSLGVNQETQYF
TRBV6-6	CASRPPSGRNTGELFF
TRBV5-1	CASSLNVLGPNYEQYF
TRBV28	CASRWTTDGYTF
TRBV5-1	CASSPSPTGGNTEAFF
TRBV10-3	CAISRPAGVNTDTQYF
TRBV2	CASSERRTGELFF